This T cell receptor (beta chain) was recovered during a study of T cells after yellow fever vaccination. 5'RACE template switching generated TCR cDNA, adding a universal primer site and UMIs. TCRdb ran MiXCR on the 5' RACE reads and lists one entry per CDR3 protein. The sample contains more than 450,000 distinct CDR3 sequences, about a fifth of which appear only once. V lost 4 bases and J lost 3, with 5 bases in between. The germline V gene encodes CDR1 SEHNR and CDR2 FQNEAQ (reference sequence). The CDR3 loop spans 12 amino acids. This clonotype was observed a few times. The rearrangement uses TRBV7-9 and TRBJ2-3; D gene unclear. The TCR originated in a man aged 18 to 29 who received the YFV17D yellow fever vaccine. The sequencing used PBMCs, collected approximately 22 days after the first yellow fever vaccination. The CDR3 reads CASSSATDTQYF. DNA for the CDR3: TGTGCCAGCAGCTCCGCAACAGATACGCAGTATTTT.